This T cell receptor beta chain was profiled in a study of OX40 agonist ivuxolimab in advanced cancers. Looking at the study overall: Patients got intravenous ivuxolimab at 0.01 to 10 mg/kg every 2 weeks. Among those enrolled, mean age was 60 years (range 23 to 79) and 75% to 90% were male. The study reported partial responses in three patients: one hepatocellular carcinoma, two cutaneous melanoma.

To note about this clone: Its antigen is not known.

Some clones are missing from TCRdb's copy, which holds only in-frame ones; the method was immunoSEQ multiplex PCR. The table lists about 33,000 clones, 89% of them singletons. The V gene's germline CDR1 is MDHEN and CDR2 SYDVKM. This CDR3 region has 15 residues. Trimming removed 6 bases at V and 4 bases at J, with 16 bases between. Study observations and caveats: Clonal expansion among partial responders at 0.1-3.0 mg/kg ranked near the lowest.

The chain uses TRBV28 and TRBJ1-3; no clear D. The origin of this receptor is an adult with an advanced solid tumor such as melanoma, head and neck, liver or kidney cancer. The specimen comprised CD4+ or CD8+ T cells sorted from blood, sampled in a trial of the OX40 agonist ivuxolimab. The chain's CDR3 is CASRIPEAGGNTIYF. In nucleotides, the CDR3 is TGTGCCAGCAGAATACCGGAGGCGGGAGGAAACACCATATATTTT.